The clone carrying this T cell receptor beta chain appeared a few times. Reverse transcription of all isolated RNA meant that expressed TCRB transcripts were sequenced. Assay used: immunoSEQ multiplex PCR; TCRdb lists only in-frame clones, some missing. The data hold 150,000 to 170,000 clones, with about 7.3% observed a single time. This sample stems from a study of beta chain features in type 1 diabetes. V lost 8 bases, J lost 2 bases, and 6 bases stayed unmatched. The CDR3 covers 13 residues. CDR1 and CDR2 (germline): MDHEN, SYDVKM. Source material: central memory CD4+ T cells from blood. V gene TRBV28 combines with J gene TRBJ2-7, with 7 bases lining up with TRBD1. The receptor comes from a man between 18 and 35 years old in good health. This CDR3 is CASLRQGTYEQYF. Written as DNA, the CDR3 is TGTGCCAGCCTTCGACAGGGAACCTACGAGCAGTACTTC. Looking up the rest from reference TRBV28 and TRBJ2-7 gives the full variable domain: DVKVTQSSRYLVKRTGEKVFLECVQDMDHENMFWYRQDPGLGLRLIYFSYDVKMKEKGDIPEGYSVSREKKERFSLILESASTNQTSMYLCASLRQGTYEQYFGPGTRLTVT.